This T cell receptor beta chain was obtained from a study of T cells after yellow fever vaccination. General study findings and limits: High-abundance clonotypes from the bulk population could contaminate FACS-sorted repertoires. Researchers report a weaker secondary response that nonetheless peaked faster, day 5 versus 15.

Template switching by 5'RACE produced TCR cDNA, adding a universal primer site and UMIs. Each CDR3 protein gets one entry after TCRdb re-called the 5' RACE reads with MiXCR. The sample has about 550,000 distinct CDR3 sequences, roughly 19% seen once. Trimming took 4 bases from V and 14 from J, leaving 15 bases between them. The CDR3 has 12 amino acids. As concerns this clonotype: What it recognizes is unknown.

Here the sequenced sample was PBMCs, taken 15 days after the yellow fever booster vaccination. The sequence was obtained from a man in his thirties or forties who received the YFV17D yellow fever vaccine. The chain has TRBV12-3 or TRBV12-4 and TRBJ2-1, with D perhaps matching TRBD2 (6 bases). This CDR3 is CASSWVAERKFF. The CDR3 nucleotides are TGTGCCAGCAGTTGGGTAGCGGAGAGGAAGTTCTTC.